These 32 T cell receptor beta chains were all obtained from the same sample, sequenced in a study of cytomegalovirus exposure and HLA in healthy donors. Clones were read by immunoSEQ multiplex PCR, and TCRdb kept only the in-frame ones, dropping some. Here the sample spans 120,000 to 150,000 clones, roughly nine tenths being singletons. Sequencing was performed on PBMCs. The receptors stem from a man aged 18-30 years in good health and CMV-seronegative.

The genes are TRBV7-8 and TRBJ1-1; a possible D gene is TRBD1 (5 bases). Trimming stripped 5 bases from V and 1 base from J, with 20 bases between. Germline V gene lookup returns CDR1 SGHVS and CDR2 FQNEAQ. This CDR3 has 17 amino acids. CDR3 DNA: TGTGCCAGCAGCCGGAGGGCAGTCCAAGGGGCGAACACTGAAGCTTTCTTT. This sequence encodes CASSRRAVQGANTEAFF.

Only a few counts were recorded for this clone. The chain couples TRBV13 to TRBJ2-7; 9 positions match TRBD1. V gave up 5 bases and J gave up 5 bases; unmatched junction bases: 7. CDR1 and CDR2 (germline): PRHDT, FYEKMQ (reference sequence). The CDR3 is 14 amino acids. This chain's CDR3 is CASSLRDRADEQYF. The CDR3 nucleotides read TGTGCCAGCAGCCTCCGGGACAGGGCTGACGAGCAGTACTTC. The full variable domain, with the rest looked up from reference TRBV13 and TRBJ2-7, is AAGVIQSPRHLIKEKRETATLKCYPIPRHDTVYWYQQGPGQDPQFLISFYEKMQSDKGSIPDRFSAQQFSDYHSELNMSSLELGDSALYFCASSLRDRADEQYFGPGTRLTVT.

This clone was detected once. The gene calls are TRBV2 and TRBJ1-1; 7 bases align to TRBD1. CDR1 and CDR2 from the germline V gene are SNHLY and FYNNEI. J was trimmed by 0 bases and V by 2 bases; bases with no gene match: 9. This CDR3 is built from 17 residues. The CDR3 nucleotides read TGTGCCAGCAGTGAATTCATTCTGGGGACAGTGAACACTGAAGCTTTCTTT. Amino acids: CASSEFILGTVNTEAFF.

CDR3 sequence (DNA): TGCGCCAGCGGCCTTCAGGGTGGAGACTATGGCTACACCTTC. Translating gives CASGLQGGDYGYTF. The chain has TRBV5-1 and TRBJ1-2; tentatively, D is TRBD1 (5 bases). This CDR3 has 14 amino acids. Looked up from germline, CDR1 is SGHRS and CDR2 is YFSETQ. Trimming took 7 bases from V and 3 from J, leaving 16 bases between them.

The V call is TRBV5-4, the J call TRBJ1-3, with 10 bases that match TRBD1. Germline V gene sequence: CDR1 SGHNT, CDR2 YYREEE (reference sequence). Trimming cost V 4 bases and J 4 bases; bases outside gene matches: 5. This CDR3 spans 15 amino acids. The DNA of the CDR3 is TGTGCCAGCAGCACGCCGGGACAGGGGGGAAACACCATATATTTT. Its translation is CASSTPGQGGNTIYF.

This rearrangement joins TRBV7-8 to TRBJ1-1; TRBD1 is a possible D gene (5 bases). V shed 5 bases and J shed 0 bases, with 16 bases lying between them. The CDR3 is 16 amino acids. Per the germline V gene, CDR1 is SGHVS and CDR2 is FQNEAQ. CDR3 nucleotide sequence: TGTGCCAGCAGCCCAAGCAGACAGATCATGAACACTGAAGCTTTCTTT. This translates into CASSPSRQIMNTEAFF.

The gene calls are TRBV10-3 and TRBJ2-3, with 11 bases identical to TRBD2. The ends lost 5 bases at V and 3 bases at J; junction bases unmatched: 10. Germline V gene sequence: CDR1 ENHRY, CDR2 SYGVKD. The CDR3 loop spans 17 amino acids. As DNA, the CDR3 is TGTGCCATCAGTCTGATTACTAGCGGGGGTCGTACAGATACGCAGTATTTT. Protein sequence: CAISLITSGGRTDTQYF.

In this sample, this clone turned up a few times. This chain links TRBV10-1 with TRBJ2-5; TRBD1 might be the D (5 bases). Trimming removed 3 bases at V and 5 bases at J, with 13 bases between. This CDR3 is built from 14 residues. Germline V gene lookup returns CDR1 WNHNN and CDR2 SYGVQD (reference sequence). This CDR3 reads CASSEGQGSETQYF. CDR3 sequence (DNA): TGCGCCAGCAGTGAAGGGCAGGGAAGCGAGACCCAGTACTTC.

This chain joins TRBV29-1 and TRBJ2-7, with D maybe TRBD1 (7 bases). The length of the CDR3 is 14 residues. Trimming took 7 bases from V and 0 from J, leaving 16 bases between them. CDR1 SQVTM and CDR2 ANQGSEA come from the germline V gene. The CDR3 nucleotides read TGCAGCGCCTGGACAGGAGGGAGCTCCTACGAGCAGTACTTC. The encoded protein is CSAWTGGSSYEQYF.

CDR3 protein: CASSRTGGGGSPLHF. CDR3 DNA: TGTGCCAGCAGTCGGACAGGGGGCGGAGGGTCACCCCTCCACTTT. This chain connects TRBV25-1 to TRBJ1-6, with 11 bases matching TRBD1. The CDR3 runs 15 residues. V was clipped by 5 bases and J by 10 bases; unmatched bases: 7. CDR1 is MGHDK, CDR2 SYGVNS, per germline.

The chain joins TRBV5-5 to TRBJ2-2; TRBD1 agrees at 8 bases. Looked up from germline, CDR1 is SGHKS and CDR2 is YYEKEE (reference sequence). Trimming cost V 1 base and J 4 bases; bases outside gene matches: 9. The CDR3 totals 17 residues. In DNA, the CDR3 is TGTGCCAGCAGCTTGATTCGTAGACAGGGGCTCACCGGGGAGCTGTTTTTT. This gives the protein CASSLIRRQGLTGELFF.

J is TRBJ1-4 and V is TRBV28; 9 positions agree with TRBD1. The CDR3 contains 20 residues. Trimming took 1 base from V and 0 from J; bases not matched to a gene: 12. CDR1 and CDR2 (germline): MDHEN, SYDVKM. The CDR3 DNA sequence: TGTGCCAGCAGTTTATATGTGGGGACAGGGTATTTTGCAACTAATGAAAAACTGTTTTTT. It codes for CASSLYVGTGYFATNEKLFF.

This clone was seen once. V usage is TRBV7-9 and J usage is TRBJ1-2; D not certain. V was cut by 5 bases and J by 3 bases, with 7 bases left in between. The CDR3 length is 12 residues. Per the germline V gene, CDR1 is SEHNR and CDR2 is FQNEAQ (reference sequence). For the CDR3, the DNA is TGTGCCAGCAGCCCCGAGGACTATGGCTACACCTTC. Translating it yields CASSPEDYGYTF.

The CDR3: CASQGGVGEKLFF. The CDR3 region has the DNA TGTGCCAGCCAAGGGGGGGTAGGCGAAAAACTGTTTTTT. The chain carries TRBV2 and TRBJ1-4; possible D gene TRBD1, 6 bases. CDR3 length equals 13 residues. The germline V and J ends were trimmed by 8 bases and 8 bases, with 15 bases remaining between them. Germline values: CDR1 SNHLY, CDR2 FYNNEI. The variable domain in full, with the rest retrieved from reference TRBV2 and TRBJ1-4, is EPEVTQTPSHQVTQMGQEVILRCVPISNHLYFYWYRQILGQKVEFLVSFYNNEISEKSEIFDDQFSVERPDGSNFTLKIRSTKLEDSAMYFCASQGGVGEKLFFGSGTQLSVL.

This clone appeared a few times. V gene TRBV5-1 combines with J gene TRBJ1-6, with D tentatively TRBD1 (5 bases). Between the trimmed V and J ends, which lost 5 bases and 8 bases, there was a span of 11 bases. The CDR3 has 13 residues. Germline V gene sequence: CDR1 SGHRS, CDR2 YFSETQ. CDR3: CASSRWGHSPLHF. The CDR3 DNA follows: TGCGCCAGCAGTCGCTGGGGCCATTCACCCCTCCACTTT.

This clone was seen once. V usage is TRBV11-1 and J usage is TRBJ2-7; tentatively, D is TRBD2 (5 bases). The CDR3 is 18 residues long. From germline, CDR1 is SGHAT and CDR2 FQDESV (reference sequence). The V end lost 0 bases, the J end lost 6 bases, and 24 bases lay between the germline ends. As DNA, the CDR3 is TGTGCCAGCAGCTTAGCGTTCTGGCCCGGGATTCCAACTTCCGAGCAGTACTTC. Its protein is CASSLAFWPGIPTSEQYF.

The chain couples TRBV2 to TRBJ1-5; 7 bases are shared with TRBD1. This CDR3 has 18 amino acids. Germline V gene lookup returns CDR1 SNHLY and CDR2 FYNNEI. J was trimmed by 9 bases and V by 5 bases; bases with no gene match: 22. CDR3 sequence (DNA): TGTGCCAGCAGTCCAACTTTGACAGGGCGGGATTTTCCGAGGCCCCAGCATTTT. Its translation is CASSPTLTGRDFPRPQHF.

The V gene is TRBV5-1, the J gene TRBJ1-4; a possible D gene is TRBD1 (6 bases). The V gene's germline CDR1 is SGHRS and CDR2 YFSETQ. V lost 5 bases and J 3 bases, leaving 8 bases between the germline ends. The CDR3 runs 13 residues. The CDR3 protein is CASRGAPNEKLFF. CDR3 DNA: TGCGCCAGCAGGGGGGCGCCTAATGAAAAACTGTTTTTT. Full variable domain (remainder filled in from reference TRBV5-1 and TRBJ1-4): KAGVTQTPRYLIKTRGQQVTLSCSPISGHRSVSWYQQTPGQGLQFLFEYFSETQRNKGNFPGRFSGRQFSNSRSEMNVSTLELGDSALYLCASRGAPNEKLFFGSGTQLSVL.

This rearrangement joins TRBV5-1 to TRBJ1-4; 7 bases are a match to TRBD1. Germline V CDR1 and CDR2: SGHRS, YFSETQ. The CDR3 is made up of 16 amino acids. V lost 0 bases, J lost 7 bases, and 9 bases stayed unmatched. The CDR3, as DNA: TGCGCCAGCAGCTTGGGAGGGGCGACAGGGTCTGAAAAACTGTTTTTT. Translated: CASSLGGATGSEKLFF.

The rearrangement links TRBV4-3 to TRBJ2-4; no reliable D call. V was shortened by 1 base and J by 0 bases, with 13 bases between the two germline ends. The CDR3 has 17 residues. Germline-derived CDR1 and CDR2 are LGHNA and YSLEER. CDR3 amino acids: CASSQGAEFKAKNIQYF. The CDR3 coding sequence is TGCGCCAGCAGCCAAGGGGCCGAGTTCAAAGCCAAAAACATTCAGTACTTC.

This clone was seen a few times. The CDR3 is CACHDRSSYEQYF. In DNA, the CDR3 is TGTGCCTGTCATGACAGGAGCTCCTACGAGCAGTACTTC. The chain carries TRBV6-6 and TRBJ2-7; maybe TRBD1 (6 bases). V was clipped by 11 bases and J by 0 bases, with 14 bases between them. The CDR3 contains 13 residues. Germline V CDR1 and CDR2: MNHNY, SVGAGI (reference sequence).

This clone was detected a few times. This chain joins TRBV7-2 and TRBJ2-3; D perhaps matches TRBD1 (5 bases). In germline, CDR1 is SGHTA, CDR2 FQGNSA. V lost 0 bases to trimming and J lost 2 bases, with 9 bases between them. This CDR3 has 15 residues. CDR3 nucleotides: TGTGCCAGCAGCTTAGCGGGGCAGTTCACAGATACGCAGTATTTT. This encodes CASSLAGQFTDTQYF.

This chain connects TRBV5-6 to TRBJ2-3, with a tentative D call TRBD1 (5 bases). CDR1 and CDR2 from the germline V gene are SGHDT and YYEEEE. The CDR3 is 15 amino acids. The V end was cut by 0 bases, the J end by 3 bases, with 11 bases between. The CDR3 loop reads CASSLDGQGTDTQYF. The CDR3 DNA sequence: TGTGCCAGCAGCTTGGATGGTCAGGGAACAGATACGCAGTATTTT.

V and J are TRBV2 and TRBJ2-3; D is unclear. Germline V CDR1 and CDR2: SNHLY, FYNNEI. The CDR3 contains 14 residues. The V end was cut by 7 bases, the J end by 2 bases, with 13 bases between. The CDR3 DNA sequence: TGTGCCAGCATCTCGAGTATCAACACAGATACGCAGTATTTT. Its translation: CASISSINTDTQYF.

This chain links TRBV4-1 with TRBJ1-6; TRBD1 might be the D (5 bases). The CDR3 length is 16 residues. Germline CDR1 reads MGHRA; CDR2 reads YSYEKL. V was clipped by 0 bases and J by 5 bases, with 11 bases between them. The CDR3 loop reads CASSQDPSGNNSPLHF. In DNA form, the CDR3 reads TGCGCCAGCAGCCAAGATCCATCAGGGAATAATTCACCCCTCCACTTT.

This chain uses TRBV7-2 with TRBJ2-5; 7 nucleotides agree with TRBD1. Germline loops: CDR1 SGHTA, CDR2 FQGNSA. CDR3 length: 16 residues. The J segment lost 4 bases and the V segment lost 4 bases, leaving 12 bases of the junction unmatched. The CDR3 here is CASSSKQGRVGETQYF. CDR3 sequence (DNA): TGTGCCAGCAGCTCGAAACAGGGGCGGGTTGGAGAGACCCAGTACTTC. The full variable domain, its missing parts supplied by reference TRBV7-2 and TRBJ2-5, is GAGVSQSPSNKVTEKGKDVELRCDPISGHTALYWYRQSLGQGLEFLIYFQGNSAPDKSGLPSDRFSAERTGGSVSTLTIQRTQQEDSAVYLCASSSKQGRVGETQYFGPGTRLLVL.

CDR3 amino acids: CASEERAVTGELFF. The CDR3 DNA sequence: TGTGCCAGCGAGGAGCGGGCGGTCACCGGGGAGCTGTTTTTT. V is TRBV2 and J is TRBJ2-2; D possibly corresponds to TRBD2 (6 bases). The CDR3 spans 14 residues. V was cut by 8 bases and J by 4 bases, with 14 bases left in between. Germline CDR1 and CDR2: SNHLY and FYNNEI.

The chain couples TRBV5-5 to TRBJ1-5, with 8 positions matching TRBD1. The ends lost 3 bases at V and 7 bases at J; junction bases unmatched: 6. The CDR3 is made up of 14 amino acids. Germline loops: CDR1 SGHKS, CDR2 YYEKEE (reference sequence). CDR3 in DNA: TGTGCCAGCAGCTCCGACAGGGGTGGCCAGCCCCAGCATTTT. Amino acid sequence: CASSSDRGGQPQHF.

The chain joins TRBV5-1 to TRBJ2-7; 8 bases fit TRBD2. CDR1 is SGHRS, CDR2 YFSETQ, per germline. CDR3 length: 16 residues. The V and J ends lost 0 bases and 12 bases, in that order; junction bases with no gene match: 17. Written as DNA, the CDR3 is TGCGCCAGCAGCTTGGTCCCACCGGGACTAGGACCCACCTTGTACTTC. Protein: CASSLVPPGLGPTLYF.

The chain employs TRBV7-2 and TRBJ2-7; tentative D call: TRBD2 (6 bases). V was shortened by 5 bases and J by 3 bases, with 14 bases between the two germline ends. Looked up from germline, CDR1 is SGHTA and CDR2 is FQGNSA. The length of the CDR3 is 14 residues. CDR3 residues: CASSPARGGYEQYF. In DNA, the CDR3 is TGTGCCAGCAGCCCCGCCCGGGGAGGCTACGAGCAGTACTTC.

CDR3 region: CASGSSGGPYNEQFF. The CDR3 coding sequence is TGTGCTAGTGGCTCCTCCGGGGGGCCCTACAATGAGCAGTTCTTC. V is TRBV12-5 and J is TRBJ2-1; TRBD2 is a possible D gene (7 bases). This CDR3 is 15 amino acids long. V was clipped by 6 bases and J by 2 bases, with 14 bases between them. From germline, CDR1 is LGHNT and CDR2 FRNRAP.

V is TRBV7-9 and J is TRBJ2-2; weak D call: TRBD2 (5 bases). V was clipped by 2 bases and J by 2 bases, with 12 bases between them. Germline CDR1 SEHNR, CDR2 FQNEAQ (reference sequence). The CDR3 extends over 16 amino acids. CDR3 bases: TGTGCCAGCAGCTTAAGGTCTGGAGGTAACACCGGGGAGCTGTTTTTT. The encoded protein is CASSLRSGGNTGELFF.